These 28 T cell receptor beta chains were all obtained from the same sample, sequenced in a study of Ad26.COV2.S vaccination and SARS-CoV-2 variants. Here immunoSEQ multiplex PCR was the method, and the copy in TCRdb shows in-frame clones only, minus some. The sample consists of around 300,000 clones, roughly 90% of them appearing once. Described treatment: around 19 received Ad26.COV2.S at low or high dose, single or two shots; about 5 received placebo; per-sample allocation not given. Samples were taken on day 63 after the first vaccine or placebo injection. The source was peripheral blood, collected in a trial of Ad26.COV2.S vaccine versus placebo. The receptors here all came from a person between 18 and 60 years old who received the Ad26.COV2.S COVID-19 vaccine or a placebo.

The gene calls are TRBV7-8 and TRBJ1-2, with D unclear. V shed 5 bases and J shed 0 bases, with 10 bases lying between them. CDR1 is SGHVS and CDR2 is FQNEAQ in the germline V gene. The CDR3 has 14 residues. This chain's CDR3 is CASSRDGANYGYTF. In nucleotides, the CDR3 is TGTGCCAGCAGCCGAGATGGGGCTAACTATGGCTACACCTTC.

CDR3 residues: CASSLLPLAGDPGTQYF. The CDR3 region has the DNA TGCGCCAGCAGCCTATTACCCTTAGCGGGGGATCCGGGTACGCAGTATTTT. The chain has TRBV4-1 and TRBJ2-3; 9 bases match TRBD2. Germline CDR1 and CDR2: MGHRA and YSYEKL. The V gene end was trimmed by 4 bases and the J gene end by 8 bases; junction bases not matched to a gene: 16. The CDR3 consists of 17 residues.

This clone was counted at least ten times. This sequence joins TRBV25-1 and TRBJ2-4; 11 bases are a match to TRBD2. Germline V lookup: CDR1 MGHDK, CDR2 SYGVNS. This CDR3 is 18 amino acids long. V was pared by 4 bases and J by 0 bases, with 8 bases of the junction left unmatched. CDR3 in amino acids: CASSGGGLAELAKNIQYF. The CDR3 nucleotides are TGTGCCAGCAGTGGGGGGGGACTAGCGGAACTAGCCAAAAACATTCAGTACTTC.

This sequence joins TRBV7-2 and TRBJ2-3, with 13 bases fitting TRBD2. From germline, CDR1 is SGHTA and CDR2 FQGNSA. Trimming cost V 5 bases and J 1 base; bases outside gene matches: 3. The CDR3 has 16 residues. The CDR3, as DNA: TGTGCCAGCAGCCAAGGACTAGCGGGAGGCACAGATACGCAGTATTTT. Its protein is CASSQGLAGGTDTQYF.

The chain has TRBV7-2 and TRBJ1-1, with D perhaps matching TRBD1 (6 bases). The CDR3 runs to 13 residues. Germline lookup yields CDR1 SGHTA and CDR2 FQGNSA. V was pared by 7 bases and J by 4 bases, with 13 bases between. In nucleotides, the CDR3 is TGTGCCAGCACCCTACAGGGTTTCACTGAAGCTTTCTTT. Its translation: CASTLQGFTEAFF.

The V call is TRBV4-1, the J call TRBJ1-2; no clear D. CDR1 MGHRA and CDR2 YSYEKL come from the germline V gene. Trimming removed 4 bases at V and 5 bases at J, with 17 bases between. The CDR3 is made up of 15 amino acids. The CDR3 DNA reads TGCGCCAGCAGCCTCCAACGACCCGTCCTTTATGGCTACACCTTC. Translation gives CASSLQRPVLYGYTF.

The chain is built from TRBV7-9 and TRBJ1-5, with D possibly TRBD1 on 6 matching bases. CDR3 length equals 14 residues. Germline CDR1 SEHNR, CDR2 FQNEAQ (reference sequence). V gave up 3 bases and J gave up 7 bases, with 13 bases separating them. The CDR3 loop reads CASSFGGAGQPQHF. CDR3 sequence (DNA): TGTGCCAGCAGCTTCGGGGGCGCAGGGCAGCCCCAGCATTTT.

The chain couples TRBV19 to TRBJ1-1; D uncertain. The length of the CDR3 is 14 residues. Between the trimmed V and J ends, which lost 3 bases and 0 bases, there was a span of 8 bases. Germline CDR1 LNHDA, CDR2 SQIVND (reference sequence). The CDR3 DNA is TGTGCCAGTAGTATCACCGAAGTGAACACTGAAGCTTTCTTT. This encodes CASSITEVNTEAFF.

The chain couples TRBV5-3 to TRBJ2-5; D not resolved. TRBV5-3 is marked as an open reading frame, function uncertain. The CDR3 is made up of 16 amino acids. Between the trimmed V and J ends, which lost 0 bases and 2 bases, there was a span of 14 bases. The DNA of the CDR3 is TGTGCCAGAAGCTTGGTCTCCCGACACCATCAAGAGACCCAGTACTTC. Its translation: CARSLVSRHHQETQYF.

This chain connects TRBV29-1 to TRBJ2-5; D gene unclear. Trimming took off 7 bases at V and 2 bases at J, with 14 bases between the two ends. The CDR3 extends over 13 amino acids. The germline V gene encodes CDR1 SQVTM and CDR2 ANQGSEA. The CDR3 region is CSGRPLLQETQYF. In DNA, the CDR3 is TGCAGCGGCCGGCCACTGCTACAAGAGACCCAGTACTTC.

The chain carries TRBV2 and TRBJ1-1; possibly TRBD1 for D (5 bases). Trimming pared 10 bases from V and 3 bases from J, leaving 15 bases between. Germline loops: CDR1 SNHLY, CDR2 FYNNEI. The CDR3 loop spans 13 amino acids. CDR3 nucleotide sequence: TGTGCCACGACAGAGAGGAAGTACACTGAAGCTTTCTTT. This translates into CATTERKYTEAFF.

The CDR3 sequence: CASSSPRLAGGEETQYF. CDR3 sequence (DNA): TGTGCCAGCAGCTCCCCCAGACTAGCGGGGGGAGAAGAGACCCAGTACTTC. J is TRBJ2-5 and V is TRBV7-2; 13 bases line up with TRBD2. V dropped 4 bases and J dropped 3; count of bases not matched to a gene: 8. The CDR3 spans 17 residues. CDR1 and CDR2 (germline): SGHTA, FQGNSA. Combining the CDR3 with reference TRBV7-2 and TRBJ2-5 gives the whole variable domain GAGVSQSPSNKVTEKGKDVELRCDPISGHTALYWYRQSLGQGLEFLIYFQGNSAPDKSGLPSDRFSAERTGGSVSTLTIQRTQQEDSAVYLCASSSPRLAGGEETQYFGPGTRLLVL.

In its sample, this clone was seen a few times. As DNA, the CDR3 is TGTGCCAGCAGCTCCCAACGAGCTGGGGGCACCGGGGAGCTGTTTTTT. Translation gives CASSSQRAGGTGELFF. The rearrangement joins TRBV7-9 to TRBJ2-2; possibly TRBD1 or TRBD2 for D (5 bases each). The ends were cut back, 4 bases at V and 4 bases at J, with 16 bases in the middle. Germline CDR1 reads SEHNR; CDR2 reads FQNEAQ (reference sequence). The CDR3 is made up of 16 amino acids.

The V and J genes are TRBV5-6 and TRBJ1-5; D unclear. Germline values: CDR1 SGHDT, CDR2 YYEEEE. Trimming left V 4 bases short and J 3 bases short, with 14 bases between. The CDR3 covers 15 residues. The CDR3 sequence is CASSARVGNNQPQHF. The CDR3 DNA is TGTGCCAGCAGCGCGAGGGTGGGTAACAATCAGCCCCAGCATTTT.

V and J are TRBV9 and TRBJ2-3, with TRBD2 matching 8 bases. V lost 3 bases, J lost 1 base, and 7 bases stayed unmatched. Germline V lookup: CDR1 SGDLS, CDR2 YYNGEE. The CDR3 consists of 16 residues. The CDR3 is CASSEAGGAGTDTQYF. The CDR3 nucleotides are TGTGCCAGCAGCGAGGCCGGGGGGGCCGGCACAGATACGCAGTATTTT. The variable domain in full, with the rest retrieved from reference TRBV9 and TRBJ2-3, is DSGVTQTPKHLITATGQRVTLRCSPRSGDLSVYWYQQSLDQGLQFLIQYYNGEERAKGNILERFSAQQFPDLHSELNLSSLELGDSALYFCASSEAGGAGTDTQYFGPGTRLTVL.

V is TRBV7-2 and J is TRBJ1-1; possible D gene TRBD1, 5 bases. CDR3 length: 15 residues. Germline V gene lookup returns CDR1 SGHTA and CDR2 FQGNSA. Trimming shortened V by 0 bases and J by 4 bases, and 12 bases separated the two germline ends. The CDR3 DNA sequence: TGTGCCAGCAGCTTAGCGCCGACGGGGGGCACTGAAGCTTTCTTT. Residues: CASSLAPTGGTEAFF.

The gene calls are TRBV4-1 and TRBJ1-1; 7 nucleotides agree with TRBD1. CDR1 is MGHRA and CDR2 is YSYEKL in the germline V gene. The V gene end was trimmed by 2 bases and the J gene end by 4 bases; junction bases not matched to a gene: 10. This CDR3 comprises 16 residues. The CDR3, as DNA: TGCGCCAGCAGCCAACTACCCCAGGGGGGTTTCACTGAAGCTTTCTTT. This translates into CASSQLPQGGFTEAFF.

The genes are TRBV30 and TRBJ1-2; D not resolved. The CDR3 totals 11 residues. The germline CDR1 and CDR2 sequences are GTSNPN and SVGIG (reference sequence). Trimming removed 2 bases from V and 5 bases from J, with 6 bases in between. CDR3 sequence: CAWSRGYGYTF. CDR3 in DNA: TGTGCCTGGAGTCGGGGTTATGGCTACACCTTC. The full variable domain, its missing parts supplied by reference TRBV30 and TRBJ1-2, is SQTIHQWPATLVQPVGSPLSLECTVEGTSNPNLYWYRQAAGRGLQLLFYSVGIGQISSEVPQNLSASRPQDRQFILSSKKLLLSDSGFYLCAWSRGYGYTFGSGTRLTVV.

The chain carries TRBV6-1 and TRBJ1-2; 9 bases fit TRBD1. The CDR3 has 15 amino acids. Germline V gene sequence: CDR1 MNHNS, CDR2 SASEGT. With V trimmed by 1 base and J by 8 bases, 8 bases remained unmatched. The CDR3 loop reads CASSEGAGTGTGYTF. CDR3 nucleotide sequence: TGTGCCAGCAGTGAAGGAGCCGGGACAGGGACAGGCTACACCTTC.

J is TRBJ2-3 and V is TRBV3-1 (or the pseudogene TRBV3-2); 8 bases fit TRBD2. The CDR3 length is 17 residues. V dropped 0 bases and J dropped 0; count of bases not matched to a gene: 5. Germline CDR1 and CDR2: LGHDT and YNNKEL (reference sequence). CDR3 residues: CASSQEKRGTSTDTQYF. CDR3 DNA: TGTGCCAGCAGCCAAGAGAAGCGGGGGACTAGCACAGATACGCAGTATTTT.

The sample holds one count of this clone. The V gene is TRBV12-3 or TRBV12-4, the J gene TRBJ2-1, with D possibly matching TRBD2 (5 bases). Trimming cost V 6 bases and J 9 bases, with 12 bases left between them. The CDR3 sequence is 12 residues long. The CDR3: CASSLPSSEQFF. CDR3 nucleotides: TGTGCCAGCAGCCTACCTAGCAGTGAGCAGTTCTTC.

This chain connects TRBV9 to TRBJ2-1; D is unresolved. The V gene lost 7 bases and the J gene lost 0 bases, with 11 bases spanning the gap. The CDR3 is made up of 14 amino acids. From germline, CDR1 is SGDLS and CDR2 YYNGEE. The chain's CDR3 is CASGEVNSYNEQFF. CDR3 coding DNA: TGTGCCAGCGGAGAGGTCAACTCCTACAATGAGCAGTTCTTC.

This chain links TRBV7-6 with TRBJ2-2; possibly TRBD1 or TRBD2 for D (5 bases each). In germline, CDR1 is SGHVS, CDR2 FNYEAQ. This CDR3 has 17 amino acids. V shed 3 bases and J shed 1 base, with 15 bases lying between them. CDR3 bases: TGTGCCAGCAGCTTGATTTCCGGGACGGGGAACACCGGGGAGCTGTTTTTT. Translation: CASSLISGTGNTGELFF.

This chain connects TRBV19 to TRBJ1-2, with D possibly matching TRBD1 (5 bases). V lost 4 bases and J 4 bases, leaving 10 bases between the germline ends. Germline CDR1 LNHDA, CDR2 SQIVND (reference sequence). This CDR3 region has 13 residues. The CDR3 spells CASSREGLYGYTF. DNA for the CDR3: TGTGCCAGTAGTAGGGAGGGGCTCTATGGCTACACCTTC.

This chain joins TRBV2 and TRBJ1-5; tentatively, D is TRBD1 (6 bases). V was shortened by 4 bases and J by 2 bases, with 18 bases between the two germline ends. CDR1 is SNHLY and CDR2 is FYNNEI in the germline V gene. This CDR3 spans 17 amino acids. CDR3 DNA: TGTGCCAGCAGTGTCGAGGGGGGAACAAATGGCAATCAGCCCCAGCATTTT. Residues: CASSVEGGTNGNQPQHF. The whole variable domain, filled in from reference TRBV2 and TRBJ1-5, reads EPEVTQTPSHQVTQMGQEVILRCVPISNHLYFYWYRQILGQKVEFLVSFYNNEISEKSEIFDDQFSVERPDGSNFTLKIRSTKLEDSAMYFCASSVEGGTNGNQPQHFGDGTRLSIL.

This clone has just one count. The gene calls are TRBV18 and TRBJ2-5, with unresolved D. The V end was cut by 2 bases, the J end by 4 bases, with 5 bases between. Germline assignment: CDR1 KGHSH and CDR2 LQKENI. The CDR3 is 12 residues long. In DNA form, the CDR3 reads TGTGCCAGCTCACCATGGAGAGAGACCCAGTACTTC. Amino acids: CASSPWRETQYF.

The chain combines TRBV23-1 with TRBJ2-5; TRBD1 matches 8 bases. TRBV23-1 is noted as an ORF with a role that remains uncertain. The length of the CDR3 is 19 residues. With 3 bases clipped from V and 5 bases from J, the junction kept 20 bases outside the gene matches. The CDR3 nucleotides are TGCGCCAGCAGTCAGCGACAGGGGTTAATATGGACTCGAGTTGAGACCCAGTACTTC. Amino acids: CASSQRQGLIWTRVETQYF.

About this clone: The sample holds other DNA sequences that translate to the same CDR3. CDR3 DNA sequence: TGCGCCAGCAGCCAAGATAGAGCCTACGAGCAGTACTTC. It yields the protein CASSQDRAYEQYF. The V call is TRBV4-3, the J call TRBJ2-7; no firm D call. Trimming left V 0 bases short and J 2 bases short, with 5 bases between. The CDR3 runs to 13 residues. Germline CDR1 and CDR2: LGHNA and YSLEER.